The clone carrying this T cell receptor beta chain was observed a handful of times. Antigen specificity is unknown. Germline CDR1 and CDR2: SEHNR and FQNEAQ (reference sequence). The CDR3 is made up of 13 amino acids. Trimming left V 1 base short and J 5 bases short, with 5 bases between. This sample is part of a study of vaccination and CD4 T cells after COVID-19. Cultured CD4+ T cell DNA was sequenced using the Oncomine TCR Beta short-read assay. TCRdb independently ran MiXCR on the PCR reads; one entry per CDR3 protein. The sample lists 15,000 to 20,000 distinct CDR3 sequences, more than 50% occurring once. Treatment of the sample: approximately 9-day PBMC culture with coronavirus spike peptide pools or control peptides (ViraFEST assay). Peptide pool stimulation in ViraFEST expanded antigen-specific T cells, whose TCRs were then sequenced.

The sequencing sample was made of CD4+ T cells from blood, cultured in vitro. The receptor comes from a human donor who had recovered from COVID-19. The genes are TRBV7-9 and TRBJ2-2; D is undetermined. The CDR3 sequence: CASSLVQTGELFF. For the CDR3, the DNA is TGTGCCAGCAGCTTAGTTCAGACCGGGGAGCTGTTTTTT.